The sequence of this TCR beta chain was determined in a study of glioma-infiltrating T cells. The iRepertoire nested amplicon-rescue multiplex PCR amplified TCR alpha and beta CDR3s from RNA. TCRdb reprocessed the multiplex PCR reads via MiXCR and lists one record per CDR3 protein. The sample records some 160,000 distinct CDR3 sequences, about 47% being singletons. CDR1 MNHNS and CDR2 SASEGT come from the germline V gene. After removal of 8 bases from V and 6 bases from J, the junction contained 10 bases not matched to a gene. This CDR3 contains 14 residues. Study outcomes and limitations: Only very few CDR3 sequences appeared in both tissue and blood. Tissue-blood divergence was below expectation in non-neoplastic patients, above in gliomas.

This clonotype has a count of ten or more. The antigen is not known. The sequencing input was glioma tissue, nonneoplastic brain tissue, or PBMCs (not recorded which). V and J are TRBV6-1 and TRBJ1-5; TRBD1 matches at 7 bases. The TCR sequence derives from a human donor with low-grade glioma or glioblastoma, undergoing nonglioma brain surgery, or in good health (not recorded which). CDR3 nucleotide sequence: TGTGCCAGCGGCGTTCAGGGGGGGGGTCAGCCCCAGCATTTT. Amino acids: CASGVQGGGQPQHF.